These 32 T cell receptor beta chains came from one sample sequenced in a study of sequential checkpoint blockade in melanoma. Treatment indicated: randomized to nivolumab then ipilimumab (arm A) or the reverse (arm B). The table came from immunoSEQ multiplex PCR; TCRdb's copy has only in-frame clones and leaves some out. The sample has 1,500 to 2,000 clones; roughly a quarter are singletons. The sample here was tumor tissue (inferred from file names), taken from a patient given nivolumab and ipilimumab in sequence. All receptors derive from a human donor with melanoma.

In this sample, this clone turned up a few times. V and J are TRBV28 and TRBJ1-5; tentatively, D is TRBD1 (6 bases). V lost 6 bases to trimming and J lost 2 bases, with 14 bases between them. Germline values: CDR1 MDHEN, CDR2 SYDVKM. The CDR3 length is 15 residues. The CDR3 DNA is TGTGCCAGCAGAGTCCAGGGGTTGGGCAATCAGCCCCAGCATTTT. Protein: CASRVQGLGNQPQHF.

The V and J genes are TRBV6-8 and TRBJ1-4; D gene uncertain. The ends were cut back, 6 bases at V and 6 bases at J, with 20 bases in the middle. Germline CDR1 is MNHGY and CDR2 is SAAAGT. This CDR3 is 16 amino acids long. CDR3 residues: CASSQSDRITDEKLFF. The CDR3 DNA reads TGTGCCAGCAGCCAATCAGACCGGATTACTGATGAAAAACTGTTTTTT.

Only a few counts were recorded for this clone. The chain carries TRBV6-8 and TRBJ2-7; D possibly uses TRBD1 or TRBD2 (5 bases each). The CDR3 runs 15 residues. The germline CDR1 and CDR2 sequences are MNHGY and SAAAGT. Between the trimmed V and J ends, which lost 3 bases and 2 bases, there was a span of 14 bases. The CDR3 bases are TGTGCCAGCAGTTATCAGGGACGGGCCGCCTACGAGCAGTACTTC. This codes for CASSYQGRAAYEQYF.

The J gene is TRBJ2-3, the V gene TRBV18; possibly TRBD2 for D (7 bases). V gave up 0 bases and J gave up 2 bases, with 12 bases separating them. Germline V CDR1 and CDR2: KGHSH, LQKENI. The CDR3 extends over 16 amino acids. The CDR3 spells CASSPPRAGATDTQYF. For the CDR3, the DNA is TGTGCCAGCTCACCACCGAGGGCGGGGGCCACAGATACGCAGTATTTT.

This chain connects TRBV9 to TRBJ2-2; TRBD1 matches 12 bases. Germline CDR1 and CDR2: SGDLS and YYNGEE. This CDR3 spans 16 amino acids. Germline trimming cut 1 base from V and 7 bases from J; bases unmatched to any gene: 5. The DNA of the CDR3 is TGTGCCAGCAGCGTATCCGGGACAGGGGGCGGCGGGGAGCTGTTTTTT. Protein product: CASSVSGTGGGGELFF.

This clone was seen a few times. V usage is TRBV19 and J usage is TRBJ2-3; TRBD2 matches 8 bases. V was pared by 2 bases and J by 6 bases, with 7 bases of the junction left unmatched. This CDR3 has 15 amino acids. Per germline, CDR1 LNHDA and CDR2 SQIVND (reference sequence). In DNA form, the CDR3 reads TGTGCCAGTAGTATAACGGGGGGGGGCTTGGATACGCAGTATTTT. It codes for CASSITGGGLDTQYF.

The rearrangement uses TRBV19 and TRBJ1-4; D perhaps matches TRBD1 (5 bases). V was pared by 7 bases and J by 7 bases, with 10 bases between. Per the germline V gene, CDR1 is LNHDA and CDR2 is SQIVND (reference sequence). This CDR3 region has 12 residues. Here the CDR3 DNA reads TGTGCCAGTAACACTGGGGGTGAAAAACTGTTTTTT. Its protein is CASNTGGEKLFF.

By proportion, this clone is large. This chain joins TRBV6-8 and TRBJ1-4, with a possible D match to TRBD1 (6 bases). The CDR3 extends over 16 amino acids. CDR1 is MNHGY, CDR2 SAAAGT, per germline. V was shortened by 5 bases and J by 8 bases, with 21 bases between the two germline ends. In DNA, the CDR3 is TGTGCCAGCAGTATGACAGGTTTCAGTAGATCAGAAAAACTGTTTTTT. It is translated as CASSMTGFSRSEKLFF.

This clone was seen only a few times. This chain connects TRBV9 to TRBJ2-7; D call uncertain. Trimming cost V 0 bases and J 2 bases, with 12 bases left between them. The CDR3 has 15 amino acids. Germline lookup yields CDR1 SGDLS and CDR2 YYNGEE. The CDR3 is CASSVDVSSAYEQYF. The CDR3 DNA follows: TGTGCCAGCAGCGTAGACGTCAGCAGCGCCTACGAGCAGTACTTC.

This clone ranks as medium-sized. The gene calls are TRBV11-3 and TRBJ2-1, with D uncertain. V lost 0 bases, J lost 5 bases, and 14 bases lay in between. The CDR3 runs to 16 residues. The germline CDR1 and CDR2 sequences are SGHNT and YENEEA. CDR3 nucleotide sequence: TGTGCCAGCAGCTTAGAGGGCCACCTGCTCCACAATGAGCAGTTCTTC. Encoded protein: CASSLEGHLLHNEQFF. Full variable domain (missing parts from reference TRBV11-3 and TRBJ2-1): EAGVVQSPRYKIIEKKQPVAFWCNPISGHNTLYWYLQNLGQGPELLIRYENEEAVDDSQLPKDRFSAERLKGVDSTLKIQPAELGDSAVYLCASSLEGHLLHNEQFFGPGTRLTVL.

This clone occurred once. The chain couples TRBV5-1 to TRBJ2-1; 9 nucleotides align to TRBD2. Unmatched junction bases numbered 20, after V lost 4 bases and J lost 12 bases. CDR1 is SGHRS, CDR2 YFSETQ, per germline. The CDR3 sequence is 17 residues long. The CDR3, as DNA: TGCGCCAGCAGCCCCGGAGATGGATGGGGCGGGGGGGCGAGGCAGTTCTTC. Amino acid sequence: CASSPGDGWGGGARQFF. Together with reference TRBV5-1 and TRBJ2-1, the CDR3 gives the full variable domain: KAGVTQTPRYLIKTRGQQVTLSCSPISGHRSVSWYQQTPGQGLQFLFEYFSETQRNKGNFPGRFSGRQFSNSRSEMNVSTLELGDSALYLCASSPGDGWGGGARQFFGPGTRLTVL.

This clone is medium-sized. This chain uses TRBV6-8 with TRBJ1-6; 12 bases are shared with TRBD1. Germline CDR1 and CDR2: MNHGY and SAAAGT. Losses at the gene ends were 6 bases for V and 9 bases for J; bases not matched to a gene: 3. There are 14 residues in the CDR3. Here the CDR3 DNA reads TGTGCCAGCAGGGGACAGGGGGCCGGTTCACCCCTCCACTTT. It specifies CASRGQGAGSPLHF.

The chain uses TRBV19 and TRBJ1-5; possibly TRBD1 for D (5 bases). The V and J ends lost 1 base and 1 base respectively, with 11 bases between them. Germline V gives CDR1 LNHDA, CDR2 SQIVND (reference sequence). The CDR3 is 16 amino acids. The CDR3 here is CASSIGGVGSNQPQHF. Written as DNA, the CDR3 is TGTGCCAGTAGTATAGGGGGGGTAGGGAGCAATCAGCCCCAGCATTTT.

This sequence joins TRBV11-3 and TRBJ2-7; 12 bases match TRBD2. The CDR3 sequence is 16 residues long. The ends lost 3 bases at V and 2 bases at J; junction bases unmatched: 5. CDR1 SGHNT and CDR2 YENEEA come from the germline V gene. This CDR3 reads CASSFGTSGLPYEQYF. CDR3 DNA sequence: TGTGCCAGCAGCTTCGGGACTAGCGGGCTTCCCTACGAGCAGTACTTC.

This clone is termed medium-sized. This chain joins TRBV11-3 and TRBJ2-1; D gene unclear. The germline gives CDR1 SGHNT, CDR2 YENEEA. This CDR3 region has 16 residues. The ends were cut back, 1 base at V and 0 bases at J, with 10 bases in the middle. CDR3 DNA sequence: TGTGCCAGCAGCTTAGGTCGCATGAGCTCCTACAATGAGCAGTTCTTC. It specifies CASSLGRMSSYNEQFF.

This chain links TRBV6-8 with TRBJ1-6; 9 bases agree with TRBD1. The V gene end was trimmed by 5 bases and the J gene end by 5 bases; junction bases not matched to a gene: 10. CDR1 and CDR2 (germline): MNHGY, SAAAGT. CDR3 length: 17 residues. DNA of the CDR3: TGTGCCAGCAGTACCACAGGGGGCAGGGTGAATAATTCACCCCTCCACTTT. Translated, it gives CASSTTGGRVNNSPLHF.

This clone is labeled as medium-sized. The V gene is TRBV11-3, the J gene TRBJ2-1; D is unclear. The germline CDR1 and CDR2 sequences are SGHNT and YENEEA. V was cut by 3 bases and J by 11 bases, with 17 bases left in between. The CDR3 contains 14 residues. The CDR3 loop reads CASSLTSSASKQFF. The CDR3 DNA reads TGTGCCAGCAGCTTGACGAGTTCGGCGTCCAAGCAGTTCTTC.

This clone is labeled medium-sized (0.01 to 0.1%). The J gene is TRBJ2-5, the V gene TRBV11-3, with D perhaps matching TRBD1 or TRBD2 (5 bases each). Germline V CDR1 and CDR2: SGHNT, YENEEA. The V end lost 4 bases, the J end lost 4 bases, and 13 bases lay between the germline ends. This CDR3 has 14 residues. CDR3 DNA: TGTGCCAGCAGCTATCCGGGACGCGTAGAGACCCAGTACTTC. Its translation is CASSYPGRVETQYF.

This clone is labeled medium-sized. The chain has TRBV11-3 and TRBJ2-2; D possibly corresponds to TRBD2 (6 bases). This CDR3 contains 14 residues. The germline V gene encodes CDR1 SGHNT and CDR2 YENEEA. Trimming removed 3 bases at V and 5 bases at J, with 10 bases between. CDR3 sequence reads: CASSFGGATGELFF. CDR3 bases: TGTGCCAGCAGCTTCGGGGGAGCGACCGGGGAGCTGTTTTTT.

The chain recombines TRBV19 with TRBJ1-1; no firm D call. CDR1 is LNHDA and CDR2 is SQIVND in the germline V gene (reference sequence). This CDR3 comprises 14 residues. V lost 9 bases and J lost 4, with 18 bases in between. CDR3 sequence: CASNRRERVTEAFF. The CDR3 DNA reads TGTGCCAGCAACCGACGGGAGAGGGTCACTGAAGCTTTCTTT.

V gene TRBV12-5 combines with J gene TRBJ2-5; TRBD2 matches 10 bases. Germline V gives CDR1 LGHNT, CDR2 FRNRAP. This CDR3 is built from 16 residues. V dropped 6 bases and J dropped 4; count of bases not matched to a gene: 11. The CDR3 sequence is CASGHTSGAELETQYF. DNA of the CDR3: TGTGCTAGTGGCCACACTAGCGGGGCTGAATTAGAGACCCAGTACTTC. Combining the CDR3 with reference TRBV12-5 and TRBJ2-5 gives the whole variable domain DARVTQTPRHKVTEMGQEVTMRCQPILGHNTVFWYRQTMMQGLELLAYFRNRAPLDDSGMPKDRFSAEMPDATLATLKIQPSEPRDSAVYFCASGHTSGAELETQYFGPGTRLLVL.

The CDR3 region is CASSLLTSGGRNNEQFF. In DNA form, the CDR3 reads TGCGCCAGCAGCCTGTTGACTAGCGGGGGGCGGAACAATGAGCAGTTCTTC. The chain links TRBV5-1 to TRBJ2-1, with 13 positions matching TRBD2. V lost 4 bases and J lost 5; bases outside the gene matches: 9. The CDR3 runs to 17 residues. Looked up from germline, CDR1 is SGHRS and CDR2 is YFSETQ.

This clone was counted between two and nine times. V usage is TRBV9 and J usage is TRBJ2-2; TRBD1 is a possible D gene (6 bases). The length of the CDR3 is 13 residues. V was pared by 3 bases and J by 5 bases, with 8 bases between. CDR1 and CDR2 (germline): SGDLS, YYNGEE. The CDR3 DNA reads as TGTGCCAGCAGCGAACAGGGAACCGGGGAGCTGTTTTTT. Protein product: CASSEQGTGELFF.

A few counts support this clone. The chain recombines TRBV6-8 with TRBJ2-1; maybe TRBD2 (6 bases). The CDR3 is 14 amino acids. Germline V CDR1 and CDR2: MNHGY, SAAAGT. Between the trimmed V and J ends, which lost 3 bases and 6 bases, there was a span of 12 bases. The CDR3 nucleotides read TGTGCCAGCAGTTATACCCGCGGGGCCAATGAGCAGTTCTTC. Protein: CASSYTRGANEQFF.

This clone is large by share. The rearrangement links TRBV6-8 to TRBJ1-5; D unresolved. V gave up 7 bases and J gave up 5 bases, with 9 bases separating them. Germline V CDR1 and CDR2: MNHGY, SAAAGT. The CDR3 spans 12 residues. CDR3 sequence (DNA): TGTGCCAGCACCCCGACGGATCAGCCCCAGCATTTT. Protein sequence: CASTPTDQPQHF.

By sample fraction, this clone is medium-sized. This chain uses TRBV11-3 with TRBJ1-1, with D perhaps matching TRBD1 (5 bases). Germline V CDR1 and CDR2: SGHNT, YENEEA. Between the trimmed V and J ends, which lost 3 bases and 8 bases, there was a span of 19 bases. CDR3 size: 15 residues. The CDR3 protein is CASSLNRDLRTEAFF. For the CDR3, the DNA is TGTGCCAGCAGCTTGAACCGGGACCTAAGGACGGAAGCTTTCTTT.

By proportion, this clone is medium-sized. The rearrangement joins TRBV11-3 to TRBJ1-6; 8 bases fit TRBD1. Germline CDR1 reads SGHNT; CDR2 reads YENEEA. The CDR3 spans 15 residues. J gave up 6 bases and V 5 bases, and 6 bases lay outside the gene matches. CDR3 region: CASSLRTGINSPLHF. The DNA for the CDR3 is TGTGCCAGCAGCCTCCGGACAGGGATTAATTCACCCCTCCACTTT.

The chain has TRBV11-3 and TRBJ1-4, with D unresolved. V dropped 7 bases and J dropped 8 bases, with 17 bases sitting between them. The germline V gene encodes CDR1 SGHNT and CDR2 YENEEA. This CDR3 is built from 14 residues. The CDR3 DNA sequence: TGTGCCAGCACTCCGGTACGGTGCCAAGAAAAACTGTTTTTT. Translating it yields CASTPVRCQEKLFF.

The chain recombines TRBV25-1 with TRBJ2-2, with 8 positions matching TRBD1. The germline gives CDR1 MGHDK, CDR2 SYGVNS. The CDR3 is 18 residues long. Unmatched junction bases numbered 15, after V lost 6 bases and J lost 3 bases. In DNA, the CDR3 is TGTGCCAGCAGCCCGGGACAGGTCTATTCAGGGGACACCGGGGAGCTGTTTTTT. It is translated as CASSPGQVYSGDTGELFF.

Ten or more counts support this clone. Here the CDR3 DNA reads TGTGCCAGCAGCCGAGGACAGGGGGCGATCCAAGAGAATGGCTACACCTTC. Protein sequence: CASSRGQGAIQENGYTF. V is TRBV11-3 and J is TRBJ1-2; 11 bases match TRBD1. Germline CDR1 SGHNT, CDR2 YENEEA. V lost 5 bases, J lost 6 bases, and 14 bases stayed unmatched. This CDR3 is built from 17 residues. Complete variable domain (other parts from reference TRBV11-3 and TRBJ1-2): EAGVVQSPRYKIIEKKQPVAFWCNPISGHNTLYWYLQNLGQGPELLIRYENEEAVDDSQLPKDRFSAERLKGVDSTLKIQPAELGDSAVYLCASSRGQGAIQENGYTFGSGTRLTVV.

This clone turned up a few times. The chain links TRBV9 to TRBJ1-4; 9 bases map to TRBD1. This CDR3 is 15 amino acids long. V lost 3 bases, J lost 5 bases, and 5 bases stayed unmatched. In germline, CDR1 is SGDLS, CDR2 YYNGEE. The CDR3 DNA reads TGTGCCAGCAGCGCTACCGGGACAGGGAATGAAAAACTGTTTTTT. Protein product: CASSATGTGNEKLFF.

This clone was picked up a small number of times. The V gene is TRBV6-8, the J gene TRBJ1-5, with 8 bases lining up with TRBD1. In germline, CDR1 is MNHGY, CDR2 SAAAGT. The CDR3 spans 14 residues. Unmatched junction bases numbered 9, after V lost 10 bases and J lost 4 bases. The DNA for the CDR3 is TGTGCCATCAGAGGACAGGGTGAGAATCAGCCCCAGCATTTT. Its translation is CAIRGQGENQPQHF.